The 21 T cell receptor beta chains listed next were all sequenced from one sample in a study of identical twins. From the 5' RACE reads, TCRdb called clonotypes with MiXCR, one entry per CDR3 protein. The table shows approximately 260,000 distinct CDR3 sequences, with about 14% occurring only once. The sequenced sample consisted of memory (CD45RO+) T cells sorted from blood. These receptors were obtained from a woman between 18 and 29 years old in good health.

Ten or more counts support this clonotype. J is TRBJ2-2 and V is TRBV4-1; TRBD2 aligns across 11 bases. The CDR3 spans 17 residues. The germline V gene has CDR1 MGHRA and CDR2 YSYEKL. V gave up 4 bases and J gave up 6 bases; unmatched junction bases: 10. CDR3 amino acids: CASSPVTSGSKAGELFF. Written as DNA, the CDR3 is TGCGCCAGCAGCCCCGTTACTAGCGGGAGTAAAGCCGGGGAGCTGTTTTTT.

The chain is built from TRBV2 and TRBJ2-3; 11 bases align to TRBD2. The CDR3 has 13 amino acids. CDR1 is SNHLY and CDR2 is FYNNEI in the germline V gene. J lost 6 bases, V lost 6 bases, and 2 bases had no gene match. The CDR3 nucleotides read TGTGCCAGCAGGCGGACTAGCGGGGATACGCAGTATTTT. Amino acid sequence: CASRRTSGDTQYF.

The rearrangement joins TRBV7-9 to TRBJ2-3; tentative D call: TRBD2 (5 bases). Trimming stripped 4 bases from V and 6 bases from J, with 11 bases between. Germline V gene data show CDR1 as SEHNR and CDR2 as FQNEAQ (reference sequence). The CDR3 is 13 amino acids. In DNA form, the CDR3 reads TGTGCCAGCAGCTCGGACTCCCTGGATACGCAGTATTTT. Encoded protein: CASSSDSLDTQYF.

This clonotype was picked up a small number of times. The chain has TRBV20-1 and TRBJ2-3; 8 bases are a match to TRBD2. The CDR3 has 14 amino acids. The germline CDR1 and CDR2 sequences are DFQATT and SNEGSKA (reference sequence). V lost 0 bases to trimming and J lost 9 bases; unmatched junction nucleotides: 8. The CDR3 DNA reads TGCAGTGCTAGAGATGTGCTAGCGGGCCTGACGCAGTATTTT. Translation: CSARDVLAGLTQYF.

The chain carries TRBV5-6 and TRBJ2-5; TRBD1 is a possible D gene (6 bases). The germline V gene has CDR1 SGHDT and CDR2 YYEEEE. The CDR3 extends over 14 amino acids. V was trimmed by 7 bases and J by 1 base, leaving 14 bases between them. CDR3 in amino acids: CASATGQLQETQYF. The CDR3 DNA reads as TGTGCCAGCGCTACAGGACAGCTCCAAGAGACCCAGTACTTC.

The V and J genes are TRBV9 and TRBJ2-7; 9 nucleotides match TRBD2. The CDR3 is made up of 13 amino acids. V shed 3 bases and J 6 bases; nucleotides not matched to a gene: 4. Germline CDR1 reads SGDLS; CDR2 reads YYNGEE. The CDR3 spells CASSGGLAGEQYF. The CDR3 region has the DNA TGTGCCAGCAGCGGGGGACTAGCCGGCGAGCAGTACTTC. The full variable domain, with the rest looked up from reference TRBV9 and TRBJ2-7, is DSGVTQTPKHLITATGQRVTLRCSPRSGDLSVYWYQQSLDQGLQFLIQYYNGEERAKGNILERFSAQQFPDLHSELNLSSLELGDSALYFCASSGGLAGEQYFGPGTRLTVT.

This clonotype occurred a few times. J is TRBJ2-7 and V is TRBV12-3 or TRBV12-4; D is perhaps TRBD2 (6 bases). V lost 6 bases to trimming and J lost 1 base, with 10 bases between them. The length of the CDR3 is 13 residues. CDR3 nucleotide sequence: TGTGCCAGCAGAAAGAGCGGGTCCTACGAGCAGTACTTC. Translated, it gives CASRKSGSYEQYF.

The sample holds a few counts of this clonotype. CDR3 in amino acids: CASSLGQRFPGANVLTF. Written as DNA, the CDR3 is TGTGCCAGCAGCTTAGGACAGAGATTCCCTGGGGCCAACGTCCTGACTTTC. The chain recombines TRBV7-2 with TRBJ2-6; TRBD1 is a possible D gene (5 bases). The V gene lost 1 base and the J gene lost 2 bases, with 12 bases spanning the gap. The CDR3 contains 17 residues. The V gene's germline CDR1 is SGHTA and CDR2 FQGNSA.

The rearrangement uses TRBV10-3 and TRBJ2-2; either TRBD1 or TRBD2 may supply D (5 bases each). The V end lost 6 bases, the J end lost 1 base, and 12 bases lay between the germline ends. This CDR3 contains 15 residues. Germline V lookup: CDR1 ENHRY, CDR2 SYGVKD. The DNA of the CDR3 is TGTGCCATCAGCTATGGGGGAGTGAACACCGGGGAGCTGTTTTTT. Translated: CAISYGGVNTGELFF.

Only a few counts were recorded for this clonotype. V is TRBV27 and J is TRBJ2-7; perhaps TRBD1 as D (6 bases). Germline V lookup: CDR1 MNHEY, CDR2 SMNVEV (reference sequence). V gave up 6 bases and J gave up 0 bases, with 18 bases separating them. The CDR3 is made up of 16 amino acids. The CDR3 DNA is TGTGCCAGCAGGGGTACAGGGAGAATGCGCTCCTACGAGCAGTACTTC. It translates to CASRGTGRMRSYEQYF.

This clonotype came up a few times. V and J are TRBV14 and TRBJ1-2; D is possibly TRBD1 (5 bases). Looked up from germline, CDR1 is SGHDN and CDR2 is FVKESK. This CDR3 has 13 amino acids. The V gene lost 3 bases and the J gene lost 8 bases, with 13 bases spanning the gap. DNA of the CDR3: TGTGCCAGCAGCCAGTACCCTAAGGGGGGCTACACCTTC. Translation gives CASSQYPKGGYTF.

In its sample, this clonotype was seen a few times. The chain has TRBV29-1 and TRBJ2-5, with D possibly TRBD1 on 6 matching bases. The CDR3 has 12 residues. Trimming took off 3 bases at V and 5 bases at J, with 10 bases between the two ends. Germline assignment: CDR1 SQVTM and CDR2 ANQGSEA. The CDR3 reads CSVEGADETQYF. In DNA form, the CDR3 reads TGCAGCGTTGAGGGGGCAGACGAGACCCAGTACTTC.

This chain joins TRBV7-9 and TRBJ2-1; 7 bases align to TRBD2. The CDR3 runs to 16 residues. In germline, CDR1 is SEHNR, CDR2 FQNEAQ (reference sequence). Germline trimming cut 4 bases from V and 7 bases from J; bases unmatched to any gene: 13. CDR3 amino acids: CASSYPAGMELNEQFF. The CDR3 nucleotides are TGTGCCAGCAGCTACCCAGCGGGGATGGAATTGAATGAGCAGTTCTTC.

The rearrangement uses TRBV6-1 and TRBJ2-1, with unresolved D. The CDR3 contains 14 residues. Germline-derived CDR1 and CDR2 are MNHNS and SASEGT. Trimming took off 6 bases at V and 8 bases at J, with 17 bases between the two ends. The CDR3 region is CASSPGGAADEQFF. DNA for the CDR3: TGTGCCAGCAGCCCCGGCGGCGCGGCGGATGAGCAGTTCTTC.

V usage is TRBV6-5 and J usage is TRBJ2-7; TRBD2 matches 9 bases. This CDR3 is built from 14 residues. Germline V gene data show CDR1 as MNHEY and CDR2 as SVGAGI. V dropped 2 bases and J dropped 6; count of bases not matched to a gene: 5. The CDR3 is CASSYAGGPAEQYF. The CDR3, as DNA: TGTGCCAGCAGTTACGCGGGAGGGCCGGCCGAGCAGTACTTC.

This clonotype appeared a few times. This rearrangement joins TRBV4-3 to TRBJ2-5; TRBD1 might be the D (5 bases). The CDR3 covers 16 residues. Germline V lookup: CDR1 LGHNA, CDR2 YSLEER. Trimming removed 0 bases from V and 5 bases from J, with 16 bases in between. The CDR3 region is CASSQDQGIAWETQYF. CDR3 nucleotides: TGCGCCAGCAGCCAAGATCAGGGTATCGCTTGGGAGACCCAGTACTTC.

This clonotype was seen a few times. J is TRBJ2-7 and V is TRBV30; no reliable D call. The CDR3 is 13 residues long. V lost 0 bases to trimming and J lost 0 bases, with 6 bases between them. The germline V gene encodes CDR1 GTSNPN and CDR2 SVGIG (reference sequence). CDR3 nucleotides: TGTGCCTGGAGTGTCCAGGTCTCCTACGAGCAGTACTTC. Residues: CAWSVQVSYEQYF.

This clonotype was recorded at least ten times. The V gene is TRBV20-1, the J gene TRBJ2-5; 12 bases line up with TRBD2. This CDR3 is 16 amino acids long. Germline lookup yields CDR1 DFQATT and CDR2 SNEGSKA (reference sequence). With V trimmed by 3 bases and J by 4 bases, 9 bases remained unmatched. The CDR3 DNA reads TGCAGTGCTAGCCCAAGACTAGCGGGAGATGTAGAGACCCAGTACTTC. Translation gives CSASPRLAGDVETQYF.

The chain carries TRBV3-1 and TRBJ2-1, with 8 bases lining up with TRBD2. Germline V gives CDR1 LGHDT, CDR2 YNNKEL (reference sequence). The CDR3 is 15 amino acids. V lost 4 bases, J lost 9 bases, and 11 bases stayed unmatched. As DNA, the CDR3 is TGTGCCAGCAGCCCCGGACTAGCTACTTGGACTGAGCAGTTCTTC. This translates into CASSPGLATWTEQFF.

The chain carries TRBV12-3 or TRBV12-4 and TRBJ2-7; D unclear. There are 14 residues in the CDR3. V lost 5 bases to trimming and J lost 6 bases, with 17 bases between them. CDR3 coding DNA: TGTGCCAGCAGTCCGGCCCGTACCCGGACCGAGCAGTACTTC. This codes for CASSPARTRTEQYF.

The rearrangement uses TRBV7-3 and TRBJ2-1; perhaps TRBD2 as D (6 bases). The germline V and J ends were trimmed by 5 bases and 10 bases, with 18 bases remaining between them. This CDR3 is 14 amino acids long. Germline CDR1 and CDR2: SGHTA and FQGTGA. The chain's CDR3 is CASSPGDVAAEQFF. CDR3 coding DNA: TGTGCCAGCAGCCCGGGGGACGTAGCGGCCGAGCAGTTCTTC.